Below are 13 T cell receptor beta chains sequenced from a single sample in a study of T-cell memory formation after mild COVID-19. A single record per CDR3 protein comes from TCRdb applying MiXCR to the 5' RACE reads. This table holds under 200,000 distinct CDR3 sequences, 30% to 35% found once. The sequenced sample consisted of PBMCs or a T cell subset sorted from them (not recorded which). The receptors shown here come from an adult woman who had mild COVID-19 (a few samples of this study predate the infection). Cell type and time point are not known.

The genes are TRBV24-1 and TRBJ1-5, with D possibly being TRBD1 (6 bases). The CDR3 runs to 15 residues. V was trimmed by 3 bases and J by 0 bases, leaving 8 bases between them. The germline V gene encodes CDR1 KGHDR and CDR2 SFDVKD. The CDR3 DNA is TGTGCCACCAGTGATCGGGACAATAGCAATCAGCCCCAGCATTTT. It translates to CATSDRDNSNQPQHF.

This clonotype was counted a few times. The CDR3 DNA reads as TGTGCCAGCAGCTTAGGAGCGGGAGGGGAATACGAGCAGTACTTC. This sequence encodes CASSLGAGGEYEQYF. The V call is TRBV7-2, the J call TRBJ2-7, with 10 bases fitting TRBD2. Germline loops: CDR1 SGHTA, CDR2 FQGNSA. Germline trimming cut 1 base from V and 4 bases from J; bases unmatched to any gene: 4. The CDR3 is 15 amino acids. The full variable domain, completed using reference TRBV7-2 and TRBJ2-7, is GAGVSQSPSNKVTEKGKDVELRCDPISGHTALYWYRQSLGQGLEFLIYFQGNSAPDKSGLPSDRFSAERTGGSVSTLTIQRTQQEDSAVYLCASSLGAGGEYEQYFGPGTRLTVT.

Only one count was recorded for this clonotype. The chain carries TRBV4-1 and TRBJ1-6; D gene uncertain. The germline V and J ends were trimmed by 1 base and 4 bases, with 8 bases remaining between them. Germline V gene lookup returns CDR1 MGHRA and CDR2 YSYEKL. This CDR3 has 15 amino acids. The CDR3 region has the DNA TGCGCCAGCAGCCAAGCCGCCTATTATAATTCACCCCTCCACTTT. It translates to CASSQAAYYNSPLHF.

This clonotype was observed a handful of times. This rearrangement joins TRBV4-3 to TRBJ2-7; unclear D gene. Per the germline V gene, CDR1 is LGHNA and CDR2 is YSLEER. This CDR3 is built from 12 residues. The V end lost 4 bases, the J end lost 6 bases, and 10 bases lay between the germline ends. This CDR3 is CASSPLNGEQYF. The CDR3 bases are TGCGCCAGCAGCCCCCTGAACGGCGAGCAGTACTTC.

This clonotype has ten or more counts. The chain carries TRBV7-2 and TRBJ2-7, with TRBD1 identical over 7 bases. Looked up from germline, CDR1 is SGHTA and CDR2 is FQGNSA. The CDR3 is made up of 16 amino acids. Unmatched junction bases numbered 11, after V lost 2 bases and J lost 4 bases. The CDR3 sequence is CASSLQTGTRGYEQYF. The CDR3, as DNA: TGTGCCAGCAGCTTACAGACAGGGACGCGTGGGTACGAGCAGTACTTC.

V is TRBV15 and J is TRBJ2-7; 8 nucleotides line up with TRBD1. The CDR3 spans 14 residues. The germline V gene encodes CDR1 LNHNV and CDR2 YYDKDF (reference sequence). V gave up 8 bases and J gave up 4 bases; unmatched junction bases: 10. CDR3 nucleotides: TGTGCCACCGGCGAAGGACAGGGTCCTTACGAGCAGTACTTC. It specifies CATGEGQGPYEQYF.

V gene TRBV4-3 combines with J gene TRBJ1-1, with D uncertain. Germline V gene sequence: CDR1 LGHNA, CDR2 YSLEER. The CDR3 sequence is 16 residues long. V was trimmed by 0 bases and J by 2 bases, leaving 13 bases between them. The CDR3 region is CASSQDPEGFNTEAFF. The DNA for the CDR3 is TGCGCCAGCAGCCAAGATCCCGAAGGGTTCAACACTGAAGCTTTCTTT.

This clonotype was seen a few times. The gene calls are TRBV11-2 and TRBJ1-2, with D uncertain. This CDR3 is built from 12 residues. V was shortened by 6 bases and J by 11 bases, with 16 bases between the two germline ends. Per the germline V gene, CDR1 is SGHAT and CDR2 is FQNNGV. The CDR3: CASRQLPWVYTF. The CDR3 DNA reads TGTGCCAGCAGACAACTGCCGTGGGTTTACACCTTC.

V and J are TRBV27 and TRBJ2-7, with TRBD1 matching 10 bases. CDR3 size: 15 residues. The junction had 8 bases not matched to a gene; V was cut back by 6 bases and J by 3 bases. CDR1 and CDR2 (germline): MNHEY, SMNVEV (reference sequence). The CDR3 reads CASSTRDRGFYEQYF. The CDR3 DNA reads TGTGCCAGCAGCACCCGGGACAGGGGCTTCTACGAGCAGTACTTC.

This clonotype was counted only a few times. The chain recombines TRBV7-2 with TRBJ2-5; 8 nucleotides line up with TRBD2. This CDR3 region has 18 residues. V was pared by 3 bases and J by 6 bases, with 18 bases of the junction left unmatched. Germline CDR1 reads SGHTA; CDR2 reads FQGNSA. CDR3 in DNA: TGTGCCAGCAGCTTCCTACAAGGCGGGAGGCCTCCTGAGAAGACCCAGTACTTC. Protein: CASSFLQGGRPPEKTQYF. The full variable domain, with the rest looked up from reference TRBV7-2 and TRBJ2-5, is GAGVSQSPSNKVTEKGKDVELRCDPISGHTALYWYRQSLGQGLEFLIYFQGNSAPDKSGLPSDRFSAERTGGSVSTLTIQRTQQEDSAVYLCASSFLQGGRPPEKTQYFGPGTRLLVL.

This clonotype appeared a few times. The V and J genes are TRBV7-3 and TRBJ2-7; maybe TRBD1 (6 bases). Germline CDR1 reads SGHTA; CDR2 reads FQGTGA. The V end was cut by 2 bases, the J end by 6 bases, with 11 bases between. There are 13 residues in the CDR3. The CDR3 DNA reads TGTGCCAGCAGCTTACACAGGGACGGCGAGCAGTACTTC. This codes for CASSLHRDGEQYF.

This clonotype was detected a few times. The J gene is TRBJ2-2, the V gene TRBV3-1, with TRBD2 matching 9 bases. CDR3 length: 15 amino acids. With V trimmed by 6 bases and J by 5 bases, 7 bases remained unmatched. CDR1 LGHDT and CDR2 YNNKEL come from the germline V gene (reference sequence). CDR3 loop: CASRGSGRRTGELFF. The CDR3 coding sequence is TGTGCCAGCAGGGGTAGCGGGAGACGTACCGGGGAGCTGTTTTTT.

This clonotype turned up a few times. The rearrangement joins TRBV9 to TRBJ1-4; 8 bases match TRBD1. Germline CDR1 SGDLS, CDR2 YYNGEE. V gave up 3 bases and J gave up 0 bases; unmatched junction bases: 7. CDR3 length: 17 residues. The CDR3 DNA follows: TGTGCCAGCAGCGGTCACGGACAGGGAACAACTAATGAAAAACTGTTTTTT. Translated: CASSGHGQGTTNEKLFF.